This T cell receptor (beta chain) comes out of a study of shared clonotypes between healthy human individuals. In the study overall: The donors, two women and a few men, were aged 18 to 49.

Looked up from germline, CDR1 is MNHNS and CDR2 is SASEGT. With V trimmed by 7 bases and J by 4 bases, 8 bases remained unmatched. This CDR3 contains 15 residues. Comment on this clone: What it recognizes is unknown.

Selected positively for CCR7 and CD45RO-negative, naive CD8 cells excluded terminally differentiated effector memory CD45RA+ cells. There were no recent acute infections or vaccinations among the donors, who were healthy HIV-negative adults. TCRdb's copy holds only in-frame clones and misses some; the assay was immunoSEQ multiplex PCR. The table shows about 2 million clones, with roughly 95% occurring only once. Overall study findings and caveats: Across four donors, naive CD4 shared roughly 5%, naive CD8 around 4%, memory CD4 more than 2%, memory CD8 around 0.36%. Shared clonotypes across all four donors exceeded non-shared ones in generation probability.

This rearrangement joins TRBV6-1 to TRBJ2-7; 12 positions agree with TRBD2. The sample taken for sequencing was naive CD8+ T cells sorted from blood. This receptor was identified in a man aged 18 to 29 in good health. The CDR3 sequence is CASTSTSGSIYEQYF. The CDR3 nucleotides are TGTGCCAGCACCTCGACTAGCGGGAGTATATACGAGCAGTACTTC.